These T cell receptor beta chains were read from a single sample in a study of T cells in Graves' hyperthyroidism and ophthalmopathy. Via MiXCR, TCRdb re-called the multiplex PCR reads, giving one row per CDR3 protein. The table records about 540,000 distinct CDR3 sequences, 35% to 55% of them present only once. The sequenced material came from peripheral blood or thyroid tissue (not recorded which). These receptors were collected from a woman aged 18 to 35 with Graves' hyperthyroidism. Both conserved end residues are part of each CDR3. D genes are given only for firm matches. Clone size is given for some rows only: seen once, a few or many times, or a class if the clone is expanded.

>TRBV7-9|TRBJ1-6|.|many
TGTGCCAGCAGCTCCTATCCGAGTACAGGGAGGAATTCACCCCTCCACTTT
CASSSYPSTGRNSPLHF
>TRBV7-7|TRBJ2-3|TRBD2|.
TGTGCTAGCAGCCTGGGACTAGCGCGTACAGATGCGCAGTATTTT
CASSLGLARTDAQYF
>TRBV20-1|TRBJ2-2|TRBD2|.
TGCAGTGCTAGCCCTAGCGGGAGGATCGGGGAGCTGTTTTTT
CSASPSGRIGELFF
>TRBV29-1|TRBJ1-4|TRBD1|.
TGCAGCGTCGTAGGGACAGGGGATGAAAAACTGTTTTTT
CSVVGTGDEKLFF
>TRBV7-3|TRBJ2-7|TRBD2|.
TGTGCCAGCAGCTCAACGGGCGCTAGCGGGGAGCAGTACTTC
CASSSTGASGEQYF
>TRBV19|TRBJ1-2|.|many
TGTGCCAGTAGTATTCTTGGCTACACCTTC
CASSILGYTF
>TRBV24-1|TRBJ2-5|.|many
TGTGCCACCAGTGATTTGGGCGGGGGCCGGATGGAGACCCAGTACTTC
CATSDLGGGRMETQYF
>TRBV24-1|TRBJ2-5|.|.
TGTGCCACCAGTGATACGGCGGCCTACAATGAGCAGTACTTC
CATSDTAAYNEQYF
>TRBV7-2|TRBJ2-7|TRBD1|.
TGTGCCAGCACCCGGGACAGGGGGGCCTACGAGCAGTACTTC
CASTRDRGAYEQYF
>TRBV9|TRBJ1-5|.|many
TGTGCCAGCAGCGTAAGTGGGGGTGCGGGTCAGCCCCAGCATTTT
CASSVSGGAGQPQHF
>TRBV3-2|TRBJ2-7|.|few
TGTGCCAGCAGGGTGATGAGGCAGGGGGTCCACGAGCAGTACTTC
CASRVMRQGVHEQYF
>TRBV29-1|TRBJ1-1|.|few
TGCAGCGTTGAAGTCCGAGGGCAGGGCGCTGAAGCTTTCTTT
CSVEVRGQGAEAFF
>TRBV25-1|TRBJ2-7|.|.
TGTGCCAGCAGTGGACTAGTCCCCCTTCGACAGTACTTC
CASSGLVPLRQYF
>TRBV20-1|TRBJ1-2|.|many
TGCAGTGCTAGGGATATTCGGGGAAGCTATGGCTACACCTTC
CSARDIRGSYGYTF
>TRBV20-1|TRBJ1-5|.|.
TGCAGTGCTAGGACAATGACCCGGGACATATCAGGAGGGGATCAGCCCCAGCATTTT
CSARTMTRDISGGDQPQHF
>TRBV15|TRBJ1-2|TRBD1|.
TGTGCCACCAGCAGAGAACAGGGGGCAAAGGGAGGTGGCTACACCTTC
CATSREQGAKGGGYTF
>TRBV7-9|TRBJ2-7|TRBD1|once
TGTGCCAGCAGCCAAGGGACAGGGGAACACGAGCAGTACTTC
CASSQGTGEHEQYF
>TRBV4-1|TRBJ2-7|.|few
TGCGCCAGCAGCCACCTTTGGGAGGCTCCTACTGGCGAGCAGTACTTC
CASSHLWEAPTGEQYF
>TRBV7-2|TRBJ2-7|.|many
TGTGCCAGCAGGGTCCACGAGCAGTACTTC
CASRVHEQYF
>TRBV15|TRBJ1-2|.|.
TGTGCCACCAGCACCGGGACAAACCGTTATGGCTACACCTTC
CATSTGTNRYGYTF
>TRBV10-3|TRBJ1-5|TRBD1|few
TGTGCCATCAGCGACAGGGTCGATCAGCCCCAGCATTTT
CAISDRVDQPQHF
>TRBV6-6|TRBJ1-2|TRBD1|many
TGTGCCAGCAGTTTCCTATCATTCGGACAGGCGTCGGGACCCCCTGGCTACACCTTC
CASSFLSFGQASGPPGYTF
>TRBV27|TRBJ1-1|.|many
TGTGCCAGCAGTTCCTCCGGGGGGCCCTCGGGAGCTTTCTTT
CASSSSGGPSGAFF
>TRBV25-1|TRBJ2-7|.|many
TGTGCCAGCGTCCAAACGGGCCGCGGGGAGCAGTACTTC
CASVQTGRGEQYF
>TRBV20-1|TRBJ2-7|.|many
TGCAGTGCTAGAGATCAACTAGCCCGCCGCGGTTACGAGCAGTACTTC
CSARDQLARRGYEQYF
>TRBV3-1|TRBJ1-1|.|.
TGTGCCAGCAGCGCGAGTCTAGCGGGACAAGCTTTCTTT
CASSASLAGQAFF
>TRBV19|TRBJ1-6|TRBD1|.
TGTGCCAGTAGGGGGACAGGTGGGAATTCACCCCTCCACTTT
CASRGTGGNSPLHF
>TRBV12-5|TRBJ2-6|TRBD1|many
TGTGCTAGTGGGGGACAGAGTAACTCTGGGGCCAACGTCCTGACTTTC
CASGGQSNSGANVLTF
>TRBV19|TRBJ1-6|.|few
TGTGCCAGCAGCCGAGGGGACGGCCTAAAATCCCTCCACTTT
CASSRGDGLKSLHF
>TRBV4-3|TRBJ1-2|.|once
TGCGCCAGCAGCCACCTCACTCGGGGGCCGGGTGGCTACACCTTC
CASSHLTRGPGGYTF